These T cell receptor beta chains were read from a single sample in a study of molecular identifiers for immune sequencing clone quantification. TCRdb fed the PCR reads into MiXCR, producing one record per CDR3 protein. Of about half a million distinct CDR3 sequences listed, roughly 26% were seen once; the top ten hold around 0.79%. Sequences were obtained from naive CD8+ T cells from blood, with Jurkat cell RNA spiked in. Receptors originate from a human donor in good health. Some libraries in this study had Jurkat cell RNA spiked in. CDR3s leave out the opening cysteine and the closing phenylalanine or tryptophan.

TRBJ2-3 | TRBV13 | ASSLNRGTDTQY
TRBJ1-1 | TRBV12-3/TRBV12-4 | ASSFWMNTEAF
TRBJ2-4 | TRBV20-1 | SALPTSGSIDIQY
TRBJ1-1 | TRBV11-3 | ASSLRGHTEAF
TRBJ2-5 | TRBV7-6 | ASSLARGVETQY
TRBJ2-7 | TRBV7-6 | ASSLLGGEQY
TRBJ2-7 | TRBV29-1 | SVRLSGGSYEQY
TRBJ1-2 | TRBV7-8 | ASSLVAGMDYGYT
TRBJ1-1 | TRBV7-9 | ASSNTTGYTEAF
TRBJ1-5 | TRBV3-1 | ASSQEGVQPQH
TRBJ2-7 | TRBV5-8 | ASSLYGMGAYEQY
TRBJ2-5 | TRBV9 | ASSPRLWEGLETQY
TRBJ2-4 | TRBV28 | ASSLRGLAKNIQY
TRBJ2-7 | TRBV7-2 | ASSGGTVGYEQY
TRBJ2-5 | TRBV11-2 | ASSLVKGTQY
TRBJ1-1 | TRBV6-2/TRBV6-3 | ASSYPDRGINTEAF
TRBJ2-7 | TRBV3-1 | ASSHDRESWYEQY
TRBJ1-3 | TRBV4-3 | ASSQGQGFSGNTIY
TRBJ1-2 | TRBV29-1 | SVDRGTHEDYGYT
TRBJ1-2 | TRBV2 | ASSDTQDRLNYGYT
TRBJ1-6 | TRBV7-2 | ASSLDSGNWNSPLH
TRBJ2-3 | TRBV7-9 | ALGAENRGGTDTQY